This TCR beta chain came from a study of beta chain features in type 1 diabetes. One heparinised draw of blood, averaging about 120 mL, came from each donor. The authors obtained over 95% purity in all sorted populations. Comments on this clone: Antigen specificity is unknown.

General study results and limits: Across all four CD4+ subsets, people with type 1 diabetes showed modestly shorter TCRB CDR3s. Compared to healthy donors, patients appeared to have naive, central memory and Treg TCRB repertoires that were more alike. PCR might favor shorter templates, but any such skew would affect patients and controls equally.

Per germline, CDR1 GTSNPN and CDR2 SVGIG (reference sequence). The length of the CDR3 is 12 residues. V shed 1 base and J shed 6 bases, with 9 bases lying between them. cDNA synthesis used the whole RNA isolate, giving expressed TCRB sequences. The table came from immunoSEQ multiplex PCR; TCRdb's copy has only in-frame clones and leaves some out. In the table there are about 660,000 clones, around an eighth of which are singletons. This chain links TRBV30 with TRBJ1-1; tentatively, D is TRBD1 (5 bases). This sequence originates from a man between 18 and 29 years old with type 1 diabetes. Sequenced material: naive CD4+ T cells from blood. The CDR3 loop is CAWSAGKAEAFF. The CDR3 bases are TGTGCCTGGAGTGCAGGGAAAGCTGAAGCTTTCTTT. Full variable domain (outside the CDR3, taken from reference TRBV30 and TRBJ1-1): SQTIHQWPATLVQPVGSPLSLECTVEGTSNPNLYWYRQAAGRGLQLLFYSVGIGQISSEVPQNLSASRPQDRQFILSSKKLLLSDSGFYLCAWSAGKAEAFFGQGTRLTVV.